A selection of T cell receptor beta chains follows, all from one sample in a study of blood T cell repertoires in COVID-19. Assay: immunoSEQ multiplex PCR; the TCRdb copy retains only in-frame clones and omits some. This table has roughly 59,000 clones, about 83% appearing once. Specimen: peripheral blood. These receptors all stem from an elderly woman with acute or convalescent COVID-19. CDR3s include the opening cysteine and the closing phenylalanine or tryptophan. A D gene is named only where the DNA matches it firmly. Size values are once, few and many counts, or a class for expanded clones, and some rows have none.

abundance,j_gene,v_gene,d_gene,len,CDR3aa,CDR3nt
.,TRBJ2-1,TRBV4-1,.,15,CASSLTRDLYNEQFF,TGCGCCAGCAGCCTAACTCGGGACTTGTACAATGAGCAGTTCTTC
.,TRBJ1-6,TRBV6-5,.,13,CAAQGQHNSPLHF,TGTGCCGCCCAGGGACAACATAATTCACCCCTCCACTTT
.,TRBJ2-5,TRBV6-2/TRBV6-3,TRBD1,13,CASSQYRGETQYF,TGTGCCAGCAGTCAGTACAGGGGAGAGACCCAGTACTTC
few,TRBJ1-5,TRBV30,.,13,CAWSLEKYQPQHF,TGTGCCTGGAGTTTGGAGAAATATCAGCCCCAGCATTTT
.,TRBJ1-3,TRBV6-1,.,13,CASSEDGRNTIYF,TGTGCCAGCAGTGAAGACGGGAGAAACACCATATATTTT
.,TRBJ1-1,TRBV6-5,.,14,CASNKHTGNTEAFF,TGTGCCAGCAATAAGCACACAGGGAACACTGAAGCTTTCTTT
.,TRBJ2-2,TRBV19,TRBD1,14,CASSPGQGIGELFF,TGTGCCAGTAGTCCGGGACAGGGGATCGGGGAGCTGTTTTTT
once,TRBJ2-7,TRBV10-3,TRBD2,15,CAISEVSSGAGEQYF,TGTGCCATCAGTGAGGTGTCGAGCGGGGCTGGGGAGCAGTACTTC
.,TRBJ2-1,TRBV10-2,TRBD2,14,CASTSERGYNEQFF,TGCGCCAGCACCTCTGAGCGGGGATACAATGAGCAGTTCTTC
medium-sized,TRBJ2-3,TRBV7-9,.,12,CASNRREDTQYF,TGTGCCAGCAACCGGCGGGAAGATACGCAGTATTTT
.,TRBJ2-7,TRBV2,.,14,CASSERTYSYEQYF,TGTGCCAGCAGTGAAAGGACTTACTCCTACGAGCAGTACTTC
.,TRBJ2-7,TRBV6-5,.,16,CASSYSTASFPYEQYF,TGTGCCAGCAGTTATTCGACTGCCTCTTTTCCCTACGAGCAGTACTTC
.,TRBJ2-3,TRBV5-8,.,18,CASSLFIYGGPSTDTQYF,TGTGCCAGCAGCTTGTTTATATATGGCGGCCCTAGCACAGATACGCAGTATTTT
.,TRBJ2-1,TRBV5-1,TRBD1,14,CASSLNPPDRGKFF,TGCGCCAGCAGCTTGAATCCCCCGGACAGGGGTAAGTTCTTC
.,TRBJ2-2,TRBV9,TRBD2,17,CASSARLAGGPFGELFF,TGTGCCAGCAGCGCCCGTCTAGCGGGAGGGCCCTTCGGGGAGCTGTTTTTT
once,TRBJ1-1,TRBV18,TRBD1,14,CASSPTGVGTEAFF,TGTGCCAGCTCACCGACAGGGGTGGGCACTGAAGCTTTCTTT
.,TRBJ2-3,TRBV7-8,TRBD1,15,CASSLTGELTDTQYF,TGTGCCAGCAGCTTAACAGGGGAACTCACAGATACGCAGTATTTT
.,TRBJ1-1,TRBV4-2,.,16,CASSQDLGRMNTEAFF,TGTGCCAGCAGCCAAGATCTTGGGAGAATGAACACTGAAGCTTTCTTT
.,TRBJ1-1,TRBV10-3,.,14,CAISDGGSITEAFF,TGTGCCATCAGTGACGGAGGGTCAATCACTGAAGCTTTCTTT
.,TRBJ2-7,TRBV12-3/TRBV12-4,.,13,CASARTASYEQYF,TGTGCCAGCGCAAGGACAGCTTCCTACGAGCAGTACTTC
.,TRBJ2-5,TRBV11-3,TRBD2,14,CASSLSGVQETQYF,TGTGCCAGCAGCTTAAGCGGGGTCCAAGAGACCCAGTACTTC
.,TRBJ1-2,TRBV6-2/TRBV6-3,TRBD1,16,CASSQEGQGGNYGYTF,TGTGCCAGCAGTCAAGAGGGACAGGGGGGTAACTATGGCTACACCTTC
.,TRBJ2-7,TRBV6-5,TRBD2,14,CASNNGGGTYEQYF,TGTGCCAGCAACAACGGGGGGGGAACCTACGAGCAGTACTTC
few,TRBJ2-2,TRBV5-4,.,15,CASSSRTVNTGELFF,TGTGCCAGCAGCTCCCGGACAGTAAACACCGGGGAGCTGTTTTTT
.,TRBJ2-7,TRBV6-9,TRBD1,13,CASSSSGGHEQYF,TGTGCCAGCAGTTCCTCAGGGGGCCACGAGCAGTACTTC
once,TRBJ2-5,TRBV5-1,TRBD1,14,CASSLTGGQETQYF,TGCGCCAGCAGCTTAACAGGGGGCCAAGAGACCCAGTACTTC
.,TRBJ2-5,TRBV10-3,TRBD1,15,CAISDPGQHFLAQYF,TGTGCCATCAGTGACCCGGGACAGCATTTTCTGGCCCAGTACTTC
.,TRBJ1-2,TRBV5-6,.,12,CASTFMVDGYTF,TGTGCCAGCACCTTTATGGTAGATGGCTACACCTTC
.,TRBJ2-5,TRBV28,.,13,CASSWGVRETQYF,TGTGCCAGCAGTTGGGGGGTCAGAGAGACCCAGTACTTC
.,TRBJ2-7,TRBV3-1/TRBV3-2,TRBD2,16,CASSQDWSGGVYEQYF,TGTGCCAGCAGCCAAGACTGGAGCGGGGGGGTGTACGAGCAGTACTTC
.,TRBJ1-5,TRBV5-8,.,15,CASSGGHPTNQPQHF,TGTGCCAGCAGCGGTGGACATCCAACAAATCAGCCCCAGCATTTT
.,TRBJ1-1,TRBV5-4,.,13,CASSFTVNTEAFF,TGTGCCAGCAGCTTCACGGTGAACACTGAAGCTTTCTTT
once,TRBJ2-2,TRBV3-1/TRBV3-2,TRBD1,17,CASSQVSRGRVPGELFF,TGTGCCAGCAGCCAAGTATCGAGGGGGCGCGTTCCCGGGGAGCTGTTTTTT
.,TRBJ2-2,TRBV5-1,.,12,CASSPGHGELFF,TGCGCCAGCAGTCCAGGGCATGGGGAGCTGTTTTTT
.,TRBJ2-1,TRBV7-2,.,12,CASSFVNNEQFF,TGTGCCAGCAGCTTCGTTAACAATGAGCAGTTCTTC
.,TRBJ1-1,TRBV7-9,TRBD1,13,CASSFRQGTEAFF,TGTGCCAGCAGCTTTAGACAGGGCACTGAAGCTTTCTTT
.,TRBJ1-2,TRBV19,TRBD1,16,CASSPSRTGKSYGYTF,TGTGCCAGTAGTCCATCCCGGACAGGGAAATCCTATGGCTACACCTTC
.,TRBJ1-3,TRBV7-3,.,16,CASSLRVGVDGNTIYF,TGTGCCAGCAGCTTAAGGGTAGGGGTAGATGGAAACACCATATATTTT
.,TRBJ2-2,TRBV18,TRBD2,17,CASSPRAGVGNTGELFF,TGTGCCAGCTCACCACGAGCGGGAGTCGGAAACACCGGGGAGCTGTTTTTT
.,TRBJ1-1,TRBV19,.,14,CASSIKAVNTEAFF,TGTGCCAGTAGTATTAAGGCGGTGAACACTGAAGCTTTCTTT